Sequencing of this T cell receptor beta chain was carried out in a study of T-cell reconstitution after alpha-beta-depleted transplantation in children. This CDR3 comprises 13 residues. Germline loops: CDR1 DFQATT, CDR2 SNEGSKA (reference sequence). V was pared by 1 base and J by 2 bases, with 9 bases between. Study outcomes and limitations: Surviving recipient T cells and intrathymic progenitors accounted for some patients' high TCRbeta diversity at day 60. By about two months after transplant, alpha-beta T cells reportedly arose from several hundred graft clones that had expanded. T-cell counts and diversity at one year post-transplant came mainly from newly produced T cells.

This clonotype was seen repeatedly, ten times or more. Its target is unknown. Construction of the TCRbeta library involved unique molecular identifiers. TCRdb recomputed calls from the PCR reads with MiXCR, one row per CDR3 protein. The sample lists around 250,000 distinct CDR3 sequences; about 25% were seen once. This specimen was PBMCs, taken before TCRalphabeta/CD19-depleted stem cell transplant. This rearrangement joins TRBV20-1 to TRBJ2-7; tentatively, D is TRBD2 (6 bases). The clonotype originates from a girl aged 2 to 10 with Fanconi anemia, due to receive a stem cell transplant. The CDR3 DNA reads TGCAGTGCTAGAGGGGGACTGCCCTACGAGCAGTACTTC. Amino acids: CSARGGLPYEQYF.